A single sample gave rise to the 21 T cell receptor beta chains below, sequenced in a study of T-cell memory formation after mild COVID-19. Each CDR3 protein is one row after TCRdb ran MiXCR on the 5' RACE reads. Of hundreds of thousands of distinct CDR3 sequences detected, more than 15% appear once; the ten largest clones hold about 20%. The sequenced sample consisted of PBMCs or a T cell subset sorted from them (not recorded which). The origin of the receptors is a man between 18 and 35 years old who had mild COVID-19 (a few samples of this study predate the infection). Cell type and time point are not known.

The chain combines TRBV6-5 with TRBJ2-5; possibly TRBD1 for D (6 bases). Trimming took 1 base from V and 4 from J, leaving 16 bases between them. CDR1 MNHEY and CDR2 SVGAGI come from the germline V gene. The CDR3 covers 16 residues. CDR3 DNA sequence: TGTGCCAGCAGTTACTGGTCGGGGACACCCGGAGAGACCCAGTACTTC. Translated: CASSYWSGTPGETQYF.

This rearrangement joins TRBV5-1 to TRBJ1-2; TRBD1 is a possible D gene (5 bases). The CDR3 is 14 residues long. Germline CDR1 is SGHRS and CDR2 is YFSETQ. Trimming pared 4 bases from V and 0 bases from J, leaving 10 bases between. This CDR3 is CASSTGTANYGYTF. Written as DNA, the CDR3 is TGCGCCAGCAGCACCGGGACGGCTAACTATGGCTACACCTTC.

In DNA form, the CDR3 reads TGCGCCAGCAGCTTGGCCTGGGAAGGGGTCAGGAACACCGGGGAGCTGTTTTTT. It is translated as CASSLAWEGVRNTGELFF. This rearrangement joins TRBV5-1 to TRBJ2-2, with D perhaps TRBD1 (5 bases). The CDR3 runs to 18 residues. V was shortened by 0 bases and J by 1 base, with 16 bases between the two germline ends. The germline V gene encodes CDR1 SGHRS and CDR2 YFSETQ.

The V gene is TRBV4-3, the J gene TRBJ2-1; 11 positions agree with TRBD2. This CDR3 has 14 residues. Germline CDR1 is LGHNA and CDR2 is YSLEER. Germline trimming cut 4 bases from V and 10 bases from J; bases unmatched to any gene: 6. CDR3 bases: TGCGCCAGCAGCCGAACGGGACTAGCGGCCGAGCAGTTCTTC. Protein sequence: CASSRTGLAAEQFF.

This clonotype was seen ten or more times. The chain is built from TRBV24-1 and TRBJ1-1; D unclear. Trimming removed 4 bases at V and 2 bases at J, with 7 bases between. The CDR3 consists of 13 residues. Germline CDR1 reads KGHDR; CDR2 reads SFDVKD. CDR3 residues: CATSDIENTEAFF. Here the CDR3 DNA reads TGTGCCACCAGTGACATCGAAAACACTGAAGCTTTCTTT.

The chain joins TRBV6-6 to TRBJ1-4; D remains ambiguous. The CDR3 spans 11 residues. CDR1 and CDR2 (germline): MNHNY, SVGAGI (reference sequence). V lost 2 bases and J lost 10, with 5 bases in between. CDR3 amino acids: CASSYPPKLFF. In DNA, the CDR3 is TGTGCCAGCAGTTACCCCCCAAAACTGTTTTTT.

V is TRBV7-2 and J is TRBJ2-3; D could derive from TRBD1 or TRBD2 (5 bases each). V dropped 5 bases and J dropped 5 bases, with 17 bases sitting between them. CDR1 is SGHTA, CDR2 FQGNSA, per germline. The CDR3 is made up of 15 amino acids. The CDR3 here is CASSPGEGRVDTQYF. As DNA, the CDR3 is TGTGCCAGCAGCCCAGGAGAGGGGCGGGTAGATACGCAGTATTTT. Based on the CDR3 plus reference TRBV7-2 and TRBJ2-3, the full variable domain is GAGVSQSPSNKVTEKGKDVELRCDPISGHTALYWYRQSLGQGLEFLIYFQGNSAPDKSGLPSDRFSAERTGGSVSTLTIQRTQQEDSAVYLCASSPGEGRVDTQYFGPGTRLTVL.

The J gene is TRBJ2-7, the V gene TRBV7-9; D call uncertain. Germline V gives CDR1 SEHNR, CDR2 FQNEAQ (reference sequence). Deletions cut 5 bases from V and 2 bases from J, with 13 bases between. The CDR3 sequence is 14 residues long. Here the CDR3 reads CASSDWTGPYEQYF. Here the CDR3 DNA reads TGTGCCAGCAGCGACTGGACGGGTCCCTACGAGCAGTACTTC.

The J gene is TRBJ2-5, the V gene TRBV20-1, with D possibly being TRBD1 (7 bases). V lost 0 bases, J lost 3 bases, and 20 bases lay in between. Germline V gives CDR1 DFQATT, CDR2 SNEGSKA (reference sequence). The CDR3 is made up of 17 amino acids. The CDR3 here is CSARDQGGRGNEETQYF. CDR3 bases: TGCAGTGCTAGAGATCAGGGGGGCAGGGGGAACGAAGAGACCCAGTACTTC.

This rearrangement joins TRBV7-9 to TRBJ2-5; the D gene is possibly TRBD1 (6 bases). The germline V gene has CDR1 SEHNR and CDR2 FQNEAQ (reference sequence). The V gene lost 2 bases and the J gene lost 5 bases, with 18 bases spanning the gap. The CDR3 runs 16 residues. The CDR3 bases are TGTGCCAGCAGCTTAACAAGTCTGGGGGCCCGGGAGACCCAGTACTTC. Translation gives CASSLTSLGARETQYF.

V gene TRBV4-3 combines with J gene TRBJ1-3; unclear D gene. Looked up from germline, CDR1 is LGHNA and CDR2 is YSLEER. The ends were cut back, 4 bases at V and 0 bases at J, with 7 bases in the middle. This CDR3 has 14 amino acids. The CDR3, as DNA: TGCGCCAGCAGCCTAGGGAACTCTGGAAACACCATATATTTT. Translating it yields CASSLGNSGNTIYF.

This clonotype was detected ten times or more. J is TRBJ2-2 and V is TRBV12-3 or TRBV12-4; unclear D gene. The V gene lost 8 bases and the J gene lost 1 base, with 17 bases spanning the gap. The CDR3 sequence is 16 residues long. In DNA form, the CDR3 reads TGTGCCAGCGGCCCCCCGAGGCAGAGGAACACCGGGGAGCTGTTTTTT. This encodes CASGPPRQRNTGELFF.

The chain carries TRBV6-4 and TRBJ2-1; 8 positions agree with TRBD2. The CDR3 loop spans 18 amino acids. Germline V gene sequence: CDR1 MRHNA, CDR2 SNTAGT. V shed 0 bases and J 2 bases; nucleotides not matched to a gene: 9. The CDR3 spells CASSDSIAQRGPYNEQFF. DNA for the CDR3: TGTGCCAGCAGTGACTCAATTGCGCAGCGGGGGCCCTACAATGAGCAGTTCTTC.

The chain uses TRBV10-1 and TRBJ2-7; D unclear. V was shortened by 8 bases and J by 7 bases, with 3 bases between the two germline ends. The CDR3 length is 8 residues. CDR1 WNHNN and CDR2 SYGVQD come from the germline V gene (reference sequence). DNA of the CDR3: TGCGCCAGCCCAGAGCAGTACTTC. Protein product: CASPEQYF.

There are a few counts of this clonotype. The rearrangement uses TRBV4-3 and TRBJ2-3; TRBD1 agrees at 7 bases. Losses at the gene ends were 4 bases for V and 4 bases for J; bases not matched to a gene: 2. CDR3 size: 13 residues. CDR1 is LGHNA, CDR2 YSLEER, per germline. CDR3 region: CASSPGQADTQYF. As DNA, the CDR3 is TGCGCCAGCAGCCCCGGACAGGCAGATACGCAGTATTTT.

The chain has TRBV12-3 or TRBV12-4 and TRBJ2-5, with TRBD2 identical over 10 bases. This CDR3 has 16 amino acids. V dropped 3 bases and J dropped 7; count of bases not matched to a gene: 11. The CDR3 nucleotides are TGTGCCAGCAGTTTCGGGGGGGGACTAGCGCCCGCGACCCAGTACTTC. This gives the protein CASSFGGGLAPATQYF.

As for this clonotype: Since a much larger clone is just one base distant, this may be a read error. This rearrangement joins TRBV7-7 to TRBJ2-2; the D call may be TRBD1 or TRBD2 (6 bases each). CDR1 is SSHAT, CDR2 FNYEAQ, per germline (reference sequence). The CDR3 covers 15 residues. CDR3 sequence: CASSLRGGYTGEMFF. The CDR3 nucleotides read TGTGCCAGCAGCTTAAGAGGGGGGTACACCGGGGAGATGTTTTTT.

This chain connects TRBV7-2 to TRBJ2-1; 8 bases are a match to TRBD2. J was trimmed by 9 bases and V by 1 base; bases with no gene match: 5. Looked up from germline, CDR1 is SGHTA and CDR2 is FQGNSA. The CDR3 runs 14 residues. The CDR3 DNA reads TGTGCCAGCAGCTTAGTCGGACTAGCTCCTGAGCAGTTCTTC. It encodes CASSLVGLAPEQFF.

The chain recombines TRBV7-2 with TRBJ2-2; 13 bases are a match to TRBD2. The germline CDR1 and CDR2 sequences are SGHTA and FQGNSA. Trimming removed 5 bases from V and 5 bases from J; junction bases left unmatched: 5. This CDR3 has 16 amino acids. CDR3 nucleotide sequence: TGTGCCAGCAGCAGACTAGCGGGGGGCAATACCGGGGAGCTGTTTTTT. Translating it yields CASSRLAGGNTGELFF.

V is TRBV20-1 and J is TRBJ2-3; 7 nucleotides line up with TRBD2. Germline lookup yields CDR1 DFQATT and CDR2 SNEGSKA (reference sequence). Trimming at V came to 0 bases and at J to 6 bases, leaving 9 bases not matched to a gene. This CDR3 comprises 15 residues. The CDR3 reads CSARDRLAGRDTQYF. Written as DNA, the CDR3 is TGCAGTGCTAGAGATCGACTAGCCGGGAGGGATACGCAGTATTTT.

In this sample, this clonotype turned up a few times. The CDR3 DNA is TGTGCCAGCAGCCAATCTCAGGGGCTGGATGAAAAACTGTTTTTT. It specifies CASSQSQGLDEKLFF. J is TRBJ1-4 and V is TRBV3-1; D possibly corresponds to TRBD1 (6 bases). The CDR3 is made up of 15 amino acids. Germline-derived CDR1 and CDR2 are LGHDT and YNNKEL (reference sequence). Trimming removed 2 bases from V and 6 bases from J, with 13 bases in between.